This T cell receptor beta chain was captured in a study of CD8+ T cells in alopecia areata. Study overall: Tofacitinib lasted 6 to 18 months, then 6 months off drug. Study findings and constraints: Higher clonality and more expanded CD8+ clones appeared in lesional than normal scalp.

CDR1 and CDR2 (germline): SGHRS, YFSETQ. The CDR3 length is 11 residues. Trimming removed 6 bases from V and 5 bases from J, with 7 bases in between. Following RNA extraction, reverse transcription yielded cDNA that acted as the sequencing template. Profiled with immunoSEQ multiplex PCR; TCRdb holds only in-frame clones, not every one. The sample shows 200,000 to 250,000 clones, under 70% of them seen only once. Alopecia areata patients provided lesional scalp punch biopsies and peripheral blood. A remark on this clone: Its antigen is not identified.

The clonotype comes from a human donor with alopecia areata. The V call is TRBV5-1, the J call TRBJ2-3; D not certain. The starting material was CD4+ T cells sorted from blood, obtained at week 0. CDR3 sequence reads: CASTQVDTQYF. CDR3 bases: TGCGCCAGCACTCAGGTAGATACGCAGTATTTT.